The clone carrying this TCR beta chain was counted between two and nine times. This CDR3 region has 12 residues. Germline V gene lookup returns CDR1 LNHNV and CDR2 YYDKDF (reference sequence). Trimming cost V 3 bases and J 8 bases, with 7 bases left between them. With a J-beta primer mix and a sample-barcoded 5' primer, a second PCR ran 7 to 11 cycles. TCRdb passed the 5' RACE reads through MiXCR, listing each CDR3 protein once. The data show 600,000 to 800,000 distinct CDR3 sequences, under 25% seen once. Per sample, a minimum of 6.5 million PBMCs were isolated. This entry belongs to a study of blood T cells in healthy people across ages. At the level of the study: Every two T cells gave about one barcoded beta molecule via template switching.

The clonotype comes from a man between 70 and 80 years old in good health. The sequenced sample consisted of blood. The V and J genes are TRBV15 and TRBJ1-4; D ambiguous. This chain's CDR3 is CATSSDGEKLFF. The CDR3 DNA is TGTGCCACCAGCAGCGACGGGGAAAAACTGTTTTTT.